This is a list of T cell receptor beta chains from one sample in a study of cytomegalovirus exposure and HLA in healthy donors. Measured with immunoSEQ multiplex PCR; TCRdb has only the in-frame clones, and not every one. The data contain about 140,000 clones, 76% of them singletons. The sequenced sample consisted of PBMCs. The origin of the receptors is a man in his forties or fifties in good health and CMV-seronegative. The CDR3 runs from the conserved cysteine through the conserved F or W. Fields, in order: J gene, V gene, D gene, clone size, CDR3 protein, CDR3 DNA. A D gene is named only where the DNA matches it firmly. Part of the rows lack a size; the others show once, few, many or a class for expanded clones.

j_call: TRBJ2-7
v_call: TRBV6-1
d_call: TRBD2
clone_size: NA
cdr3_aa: CASSLDAGGPYEQYF
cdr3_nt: TGTGCCAGCAGCCTAGACGCGGGGGGACCCTACGAGCAGTACTTC

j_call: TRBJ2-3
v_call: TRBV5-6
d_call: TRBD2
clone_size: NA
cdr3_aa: CASSLALGTSGRWDTQYF
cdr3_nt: TGTGCCAGCAGCTTGGCCTTAGGGACTAGCGGGAGATGGGATACGCAGTATTTT

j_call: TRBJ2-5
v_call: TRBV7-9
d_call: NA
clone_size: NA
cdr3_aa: CASSPRGGAEETQYF
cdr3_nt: TGTGCCAGCAGCCCCCGTGGGGGGGCGGAGGAGACCCAGTACTTC

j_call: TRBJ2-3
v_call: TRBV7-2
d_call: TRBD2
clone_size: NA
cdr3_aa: CASSLLRTSGGTDTQYF
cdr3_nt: TGTGCCAGCAGCTTACTTCGGACTAGCGGGGGCACAGATACGCAGTATTTT

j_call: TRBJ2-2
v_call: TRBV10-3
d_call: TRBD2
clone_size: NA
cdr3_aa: CAIPRTSGKGERTGELFF
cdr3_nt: TGTGCCATCCCCCGGACTAGCGGGAAAGGGGAGAGGACCGGGGAGCTGTTTTTT

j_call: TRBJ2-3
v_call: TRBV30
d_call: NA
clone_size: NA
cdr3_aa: CASNSINGRGRDTQYF
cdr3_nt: TGTGCCTCGAACTCTATAAATGGCAGGGGAAGAGATACGCAGTATTTT

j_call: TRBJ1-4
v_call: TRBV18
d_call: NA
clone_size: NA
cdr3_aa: CASSPEPGSTRSNEKLFF
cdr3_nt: TGTGCCAGCTCACCGGAACCGGGATCCACTCGAAGTAATGAAAAACTGTTTTTT

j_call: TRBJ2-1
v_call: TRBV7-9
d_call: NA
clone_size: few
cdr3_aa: CSSSPYAGGPRNEQFF
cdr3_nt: TGTTCCAGCAGCCCTTACGCCGGGGGGCCTCGGAATGAGCAGTTCTTC

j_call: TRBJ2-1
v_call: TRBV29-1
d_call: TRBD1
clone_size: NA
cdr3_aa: CSVPDRASYNEQFF
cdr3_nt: TGCAGCGTACCGGACAGGGCGTCCTACAATGAGCAGTTCTTC

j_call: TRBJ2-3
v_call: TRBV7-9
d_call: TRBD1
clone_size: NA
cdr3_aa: CASSFNRGADTQYF
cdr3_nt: TGTGCCAGCAGCTTCAACAGGGGGGCAGATACGCAGTATTTT

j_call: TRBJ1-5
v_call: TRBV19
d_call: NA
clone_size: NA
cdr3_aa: CASSIGTGVNQPQHF
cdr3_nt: TGTGCCAGTAGTATAGGTACAGGAGTCAATCAGCCCCAGCATTTT

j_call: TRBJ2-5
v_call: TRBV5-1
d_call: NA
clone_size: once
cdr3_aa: CASSLGAGGGETQYF
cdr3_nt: TGCGCCAGCAGCTTGGGAGCAGGGGGAGGAGAGACCCAGTACTTC

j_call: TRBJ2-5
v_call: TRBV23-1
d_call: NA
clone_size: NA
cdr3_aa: CASSRLAEETQYF
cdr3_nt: TGCGCCAGCAGTCGGCTAGCAGAAGAGACCCAGTACTTC

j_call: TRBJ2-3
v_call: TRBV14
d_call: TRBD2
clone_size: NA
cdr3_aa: CASSQVLAGVDTQYF
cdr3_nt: TGTGCCAGCAGCCAAGTTCTAGCGGGGGTAGATACGCAGTATTTT

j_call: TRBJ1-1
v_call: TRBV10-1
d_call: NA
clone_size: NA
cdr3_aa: CGGTGKPNTEAFF
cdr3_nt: TGCGGCGGTACTGGAAAACCGAACACTGAAGCTTTCTTT

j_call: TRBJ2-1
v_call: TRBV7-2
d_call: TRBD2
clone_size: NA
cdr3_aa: CASSLGGGGYNEQFF
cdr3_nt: TGTGCCAGCAGCTTAGGCGGGGGGGGTTACAATGAGCAGTTCTTC

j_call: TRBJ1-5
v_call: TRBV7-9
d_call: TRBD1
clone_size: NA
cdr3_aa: CSSSLRTGDSNQPQHF
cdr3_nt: TGTTCCAGCAGCTTAAGGACAGGTGATAGCAATCAGCCCCAGCATTTT

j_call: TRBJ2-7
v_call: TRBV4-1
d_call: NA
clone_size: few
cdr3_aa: CASSQEPQGYEQYF
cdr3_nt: TGCGCCAGCAGCCAAGAACCCCAGGGCTACGAGCAGTACTTC

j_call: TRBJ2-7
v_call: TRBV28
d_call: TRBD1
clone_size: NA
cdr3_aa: CASSLGWGQDFYEQYF
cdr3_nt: TGTGCCAGCAGTTTGGGTTGGGGACAGGATTTCTACGAGCAGTACTTC

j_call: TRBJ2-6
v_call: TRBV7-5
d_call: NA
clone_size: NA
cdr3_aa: CVRSLERVPSSGANVLTF
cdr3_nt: TGTGTCAGAAGCTTAGAACGGGTCCCCAGCTCTGGGGCCAACGTCCTGACTTTC

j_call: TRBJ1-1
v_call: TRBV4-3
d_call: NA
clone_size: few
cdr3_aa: CASSQVPGRTEAFF
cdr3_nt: TGCGCCAGCAGCCAAGTCCCAGGTCGGACTGAAGCTTTCTTT

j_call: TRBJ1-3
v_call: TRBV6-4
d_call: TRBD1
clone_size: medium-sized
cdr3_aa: CASSDSADAGQPIYF
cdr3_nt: TGTGCCAGCAGTGACTCGGCGGACGCGGGACAGCCCATATATTTT

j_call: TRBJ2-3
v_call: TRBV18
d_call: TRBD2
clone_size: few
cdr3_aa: CASSPLAGSTDTQYF
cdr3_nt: TGTGCCAGCTCACCACTAGCGGGGTCGACAGATACGCAGTATTTT

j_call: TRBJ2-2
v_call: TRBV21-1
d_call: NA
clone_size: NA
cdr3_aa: CASSKEGLAGPLGELFF
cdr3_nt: TGTGCCAGCAGCAAAGAGGGACTAGCGGGCCCTTTGGGGGAGCTGTTTTTT

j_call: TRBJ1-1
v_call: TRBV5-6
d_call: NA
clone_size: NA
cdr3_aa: CASSYGQSEFF
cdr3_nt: TGTGCCAGCAGCTACGGACAGAGCGAGTTCTTT

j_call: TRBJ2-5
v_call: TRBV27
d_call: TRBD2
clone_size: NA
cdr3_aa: CASSPASGPGLETQYF
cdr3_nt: TGTGCCAGCAGTCCTGCTAGCGGTCCCGGATTAGAGACCCAGTACTTC

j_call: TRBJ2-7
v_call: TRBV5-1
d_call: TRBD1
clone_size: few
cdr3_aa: CASSSDRAPYEQYF
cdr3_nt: TGCGCCAGCAGCTCAGACAGGGCGCCCTACGAGCAGTACTTC

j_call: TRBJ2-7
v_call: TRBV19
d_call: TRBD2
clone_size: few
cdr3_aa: CASSTSGGSYEQYF
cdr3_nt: TGTGCCAGTAGTACTAGCGGGGGTTCGTACGAGCAGTACTTC

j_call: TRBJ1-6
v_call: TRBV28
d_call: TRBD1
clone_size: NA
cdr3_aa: CASSIRTGYNSPLHF
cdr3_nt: TGTGCCAGCAGTATCCGGACAGGGTATAATTCACCCCTCCACTTT

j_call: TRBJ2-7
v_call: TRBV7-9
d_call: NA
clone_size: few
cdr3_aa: CSSSLERQGDLYEQYF
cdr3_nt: TGTTCCAGCAGCCTGGAGCGCCAAGGGGATCTCTACGAGCAGTACTTC

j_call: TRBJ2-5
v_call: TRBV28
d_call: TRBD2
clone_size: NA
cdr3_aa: CASSLAGGEETQYF
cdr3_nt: TGTGCCAGCAGCCTAGCGGGGGGCGAAGAGACCCAGTACTTC

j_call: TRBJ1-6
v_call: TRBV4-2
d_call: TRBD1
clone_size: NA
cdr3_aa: CASSQDPDRTNSPLHF
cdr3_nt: TGTGCCAGCAGCCAAGACCCGGACAGGACGAATTCACCCCTCCACTTT

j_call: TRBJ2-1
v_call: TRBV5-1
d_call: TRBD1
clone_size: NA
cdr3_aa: CASSLDGQGAGNEQFF
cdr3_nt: TGCGCCAGCAGCCTGGATGGACAGGGGGCGGGGAATGAGCAGTTCTTC

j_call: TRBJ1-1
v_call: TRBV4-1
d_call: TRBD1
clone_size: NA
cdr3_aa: CASSQGQGNTEAFF
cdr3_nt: TGCGCCAGCAGCCAAGGACAGGGGAACACTGAAGCTTTCTTT

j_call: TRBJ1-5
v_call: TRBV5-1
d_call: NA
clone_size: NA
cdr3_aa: CASSLDLPTPKTVANQPQHF
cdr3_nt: TGCGCCAGCAGCTTGGATTTGCCCACCCCAAAGACAGTGGCAAATCAGCCCCAGCATTTT

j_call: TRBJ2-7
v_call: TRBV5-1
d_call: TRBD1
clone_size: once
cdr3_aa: CASSLGPGTGGISYEQYF
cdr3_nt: TGCGCCAGCAGCTTGGGGCCTGGGACAGGGGGGATATCCTACGAGCAGTACTTC